These T cell receptor beta chains were read from a single sample in a study of blood T cell repertoires in COVID-19. TCRdb's table, derived via immunoSEQ multiplex PCR, lists solely in-frame clones and lacks some. In the table there are a few hundred thousand clones, about 87% of which are singletons. Sequencing was done on a sample of PBMCs or T cells enriched from blood (not recorded which). The source is a woman aged 40 to 55 with acute COVID-19. Both conserved end residues are part of each CDR3. D genes are given only for firm matches. The size entry is marked missing in some rows and otherwise reads once, few, many or a size class.

D: TRBD1; V: TRBV27; length: 15; size: once; J: TRBJ1-2; DNA: TGTGCCAGCAGTTTCCGGGACAGCCTATTCTATGGCTACACCTTC; CDR3: CASSFRDSLFYGYTF
D: -; V: TRBV5-5; length: 13; size: -; J: TRBJ1-1; DNA: TGTGCCAGCAGCTTCGAGAGGTTCACTGAAGCTTTCTTT; CDR3: CASSFERFTEAFF
D: -; V: TRBV20-1; length: 18; size: -; J: TRBJ1-1; DNA: TGCAGTGCTAGTACTAATACAGGGTCCGCCCAGGTAGACACTGAAGCTTTCTTT; CDR3: CSASTNTGSAQVDTEAFF
D: -; V: TRBV6-1; length: 15; size: -; J: TRBJ1-5; DNA: TGTGCCAGCAGTGATTCCCAGATGATCAATCAGCCCCAGCATTTT; CDR3: CASSDSQMINQPQHF
D: TRBD2; V: TRBV2; length: 16; size: few; J: TRBJ2-3; DNA: TGTGCCAGCAACACCCCTGGAGCGGGACTCACAGATACGCAGTATTTT; CDR3: CASNTPGAGLTDTQYF
D: TRBD1; V: TRBV5-5; length: 20; size: -; J: TRBJ1-5; DNA: TGTGCCAGCAGCTTGGGGTTGGGACTTAGGACAGGGGGGGGCAATCAGCCCCAGCATTTT; CDR3: CASSLGLGLRTGGGNQPQHF
D: -; V: TRBV27; length: 17; size: -; J: TRBJ1-5; DNA: TGTGCCAGCAGCCCCTACGGGGTGGGCCTACGCAATCAGCCCCAGCATTTT; CDR3: CASSPYGVGLRNQPQHF
D: TRBD2; V: TRBV24-1; length: 14; size: -; J: TRBJ2-5; DNA: TGTGCCACCAAAGAAGCGGGAGGTTCAGAGACCCAGTACTTC; CDR3: CATKEAGGSETQYF
D: -; V: TRBV6-5; length: 14; size: -; J: TRBJ2-3; DNA: TGTGCCAGCAGTTACGCCAGGGGGGCAGATACGCAGTATTTT; CDR3: CASSYARGADTQYF
D: TRBD1; V: TRBV18; length: 14; size: few; J: TRBJ2-7; DNA: TGTGCCAGCTCACTTAAACTTACAGGGGGGGAGCAGTACTTC; CDR3: CASSLKLTGGEQYF
D: -; V: TRBV6-5; length: 13; size: -; J: TRBJ2-3; DNA: TGTGCCAGCAGCTACCCCGGGACAGATACGCAGTATTTT; CDR3: CASSYPGTDTQYF
D: TRBD1; V: TRBV7-3; length: 15; size: -; J: TRBJ1-1; DNA: TGTGCCAGCAGCTTAGCAGGGGGCGCGTACACTGAAGCTTTCTTT; CDR3: CASSLAGGAYTEAFF
D: TRBD1; V: TRBV18; length: 16; size: -; J: TRBJ1-2; DNA: TGTGCCAGCTCACCCTATACGACAGGGGGCGGCTATGGCTACACCTTC; CDR3: CASSPYTTGGGYGYTF
D: -; V: TRBV6-5; length: 15; size: -; J: TRBJ1-2; DNA: TGTGCCAGCAGAGGCCCGGGCAGGGATGACTATGGCTACACCTTC; CDR3: CASRGPGRDDYGYTF